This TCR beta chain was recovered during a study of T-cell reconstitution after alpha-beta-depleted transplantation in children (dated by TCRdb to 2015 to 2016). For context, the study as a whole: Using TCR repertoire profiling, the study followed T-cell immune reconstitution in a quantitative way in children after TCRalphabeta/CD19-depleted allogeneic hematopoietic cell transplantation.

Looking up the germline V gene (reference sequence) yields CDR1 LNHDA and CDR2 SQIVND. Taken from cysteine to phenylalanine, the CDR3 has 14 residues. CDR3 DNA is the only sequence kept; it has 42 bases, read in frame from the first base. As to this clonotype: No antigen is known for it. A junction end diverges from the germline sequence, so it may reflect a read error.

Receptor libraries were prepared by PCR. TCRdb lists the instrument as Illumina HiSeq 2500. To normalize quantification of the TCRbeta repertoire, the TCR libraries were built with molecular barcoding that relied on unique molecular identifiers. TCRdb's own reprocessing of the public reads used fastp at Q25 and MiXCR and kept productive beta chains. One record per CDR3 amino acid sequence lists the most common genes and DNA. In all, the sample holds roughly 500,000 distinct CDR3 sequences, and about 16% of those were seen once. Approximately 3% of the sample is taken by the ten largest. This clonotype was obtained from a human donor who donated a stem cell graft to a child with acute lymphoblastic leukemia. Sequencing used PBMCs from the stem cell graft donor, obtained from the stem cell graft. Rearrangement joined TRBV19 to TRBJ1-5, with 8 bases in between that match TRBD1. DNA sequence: TGTGCCAGTAGTTTTCCAGGGGGCAAGCAGCCCCAGCATTTT. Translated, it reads CASSFPGGKQPQHF. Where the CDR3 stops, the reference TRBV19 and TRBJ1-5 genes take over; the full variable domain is DGGITQSPKYLFRKEGQNVTLSCEQNLNHDAMYWYRQDPGQGLRLIYYSQIVNDFQKGDIAEGYSVSREKKESFPLTVTSAQKNPTAFYLCASSFPGGKQPQHFGDGTRLSIL.